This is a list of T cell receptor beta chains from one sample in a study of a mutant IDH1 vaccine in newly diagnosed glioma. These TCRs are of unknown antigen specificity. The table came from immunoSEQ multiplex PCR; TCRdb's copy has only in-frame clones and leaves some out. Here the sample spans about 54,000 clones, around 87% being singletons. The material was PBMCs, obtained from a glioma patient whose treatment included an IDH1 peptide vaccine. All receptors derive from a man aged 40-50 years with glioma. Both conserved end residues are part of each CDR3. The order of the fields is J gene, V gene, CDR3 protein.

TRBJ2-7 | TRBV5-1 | CASSLTGGGLYEQYF
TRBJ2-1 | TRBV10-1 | CASSDLLAGSISSYNEQFF
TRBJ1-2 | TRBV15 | CAISYANYGYTF
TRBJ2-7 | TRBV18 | CASSSATGHKEQYF
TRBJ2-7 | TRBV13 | CASSPPPGGLTYEQYF
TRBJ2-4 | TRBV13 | CASSLALGLDVDIQYF
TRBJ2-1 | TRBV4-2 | CASSPREILATSYNEQFF
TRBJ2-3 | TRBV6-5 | CASSYTVSTDTQYF
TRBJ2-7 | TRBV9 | CASSVSGGHGYEQYF
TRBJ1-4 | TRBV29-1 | CSVEGTGMEKLFF
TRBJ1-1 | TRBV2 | CASSVQTEAFF
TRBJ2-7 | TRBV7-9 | CASSLITSGPSYEQYF
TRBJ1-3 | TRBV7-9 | CANSGQGGGNTIYF
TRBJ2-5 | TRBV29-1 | CSVDTLLETQYF
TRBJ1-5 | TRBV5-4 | CASSFGLGGMGDNQPQHF
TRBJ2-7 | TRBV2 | CASSETGVEQYF
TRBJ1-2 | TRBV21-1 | CASSSRRRNYGYTF
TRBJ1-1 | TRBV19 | CASSHGTGGYTEAFF
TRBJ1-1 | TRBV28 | CASSSWGGESTEAFF
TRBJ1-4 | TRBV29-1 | CSVDGTGAGEKLFF
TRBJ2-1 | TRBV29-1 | CSVRLAGGPWSYNEQFF
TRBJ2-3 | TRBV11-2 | CASSAMAGTQYF
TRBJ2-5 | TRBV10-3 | CAIRGGSTTETQYF
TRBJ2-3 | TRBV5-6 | CASRGIDRGWADTQYF
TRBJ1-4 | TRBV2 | CASRTGANEKLFF
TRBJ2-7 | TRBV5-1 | CASSWTIAGGDEQYF
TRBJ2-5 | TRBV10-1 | CASTFDRGEETQYF
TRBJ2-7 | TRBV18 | CASSPGVTGGNEQYF
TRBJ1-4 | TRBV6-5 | CASSFSDRSAEKLFF
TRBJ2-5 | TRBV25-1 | CASSVLRGGTSKETQYF
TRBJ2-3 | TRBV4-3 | CASSQGLADSDTQYF
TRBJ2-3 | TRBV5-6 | CASSLDRTFYTDTQYF
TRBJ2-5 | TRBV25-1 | CASSVGRGFQETQYF
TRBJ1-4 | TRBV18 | CASSPFDPGLPDEKLFF
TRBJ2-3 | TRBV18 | CASSPEAGGPPDTQYF
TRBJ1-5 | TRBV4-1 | CASSLRQGGNQPQHF
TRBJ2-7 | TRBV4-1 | CASSQDGLAGLGEQYF
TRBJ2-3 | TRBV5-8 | CASSLGGTDTQYF
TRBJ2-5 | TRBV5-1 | CASSLGPGQQETQYF
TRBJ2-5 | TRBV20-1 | CSARGETQYF
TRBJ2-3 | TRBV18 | CASSQAGGTTDTQYF
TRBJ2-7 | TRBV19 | CASSPRDIGSYEQYF
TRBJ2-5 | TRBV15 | CATSVRIWTGTLQETQYF
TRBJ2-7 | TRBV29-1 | CSAGGGSYEQYF
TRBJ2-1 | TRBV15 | CATSRTGTGRDEQFF
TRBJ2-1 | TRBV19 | CASSIGPLAGAGNEQFF
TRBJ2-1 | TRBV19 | CASSMLSGSYNEQFF
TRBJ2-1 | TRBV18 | CASSPARTSGSDEQFF
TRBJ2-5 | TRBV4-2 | CASSQGGGRARETQYF
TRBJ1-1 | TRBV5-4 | CASSLARRNTEAFF
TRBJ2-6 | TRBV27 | CASSPPGANVLTF
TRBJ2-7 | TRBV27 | CASRRDNSYEQYF
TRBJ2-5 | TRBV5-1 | CASSFQGAQETQYF
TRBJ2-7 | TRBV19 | CASSIGGTTALEQYF
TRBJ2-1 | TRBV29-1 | CSVTGTPNNEQFF
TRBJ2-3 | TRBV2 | CASSGQSTDTQYF